This TCR beta chain was recorded in a study of shared clonotypes between healthy human individuals. The data were produced by immunoSEQ multiplex PCR, yet TCRdb's version contains in-frame clones alone and is incomplete. The table records 2 million to 3 million clones, 90% to 95% of them present only once. The V and J ends lost 0 bases and 9 bases respectively, with 10 bases between them. This CDR3 region has 14 residues. Germline V gene lookup returns CDR1 SGHKS and CDR2 YYEKEE (reference sequence). CD4+ cells were split into CD45RA+ naive and CD45RA-negative memory subsets. The sequenced material came from naive CD4+ T cells sorted from blood. Subset denoted: CD45RA+ positively selected. J is TRBJ1-6 and V is TRBV5-5; D is uncertain. The TCR originated in a young man in good health. Here the CDR3 DNA reads TGTGCCAGCAGCTTGGAGCTACGCGGTTCACCCCTCCACTTT. Its translation is CASSLELRGSPLHF.